This is a list of T cell receptor beta chains from one sample in a study of T cell responses to AZD1222 COVID-19 vaccine. The table came from immunoSEQ multiplex PCR; TCRdb's copy has only in-frame clones and leaves some out. The sample contains almost 95,000 clones, 85% of which appear only once. Sequencing was performed on peripheral blood, taken 28 days after the second AZD1222 dose. The receptors shown here come from an adult who received the AZD1222 COVID-19 vaccine. The CDR3 runs from the conserved cysteine through the conserved F or W. The order of the fields is clone size, V gene, D gene, J gene, CDR3 DNA, CDR3 protein. A D gene is named only where the DNA matches it firmly. Expanded clones are given a class, and other clones once, few, many or no size at all.

.,TRBV27,TRBD1,TRBJ1-5,TGTGCCAGCGACCCGGGACAGGGATTCCATCAGCCCCAGCATTTT,CASDPGQGFHQPQHF
.,TRBV24-1,TRBD2,TRBJ2-1,TGTGCCACCAGTGATCCATCAGTAGCGGGGGAAATTTTTAATGAGCAGTTCTTC,CATSDPSVAGEIFNEQFF
once,TRBV27,TRBD2,TRBJ2-3,TGTGCCAGCTTTCGGGGGGCTAGCGGGGCGAACACAGATACGCAGTATTTT,CASFRGASGANTDTQYF
.,TRBV2,.,TRBJ2-1,TGTGCCAGCAGTGAAGCGCCGGGCAGAGAGCAGTTCTTC,CASSEAPGREQFF
.,TRBV7-6,TRBD2,TRBJ2-7,TGTGCCAGCAGCTTAGGACTAGCGGGAGGGTTCGACGAGCAGTACTTC,CASSLGLAGGFDEQYF
.,TRBV9,.,TRBJ2-1,TGTGCCAGCAGCACCCAGGGGATCATTAACGATGAGCAGTTCTTC,CASSTQGIINDEQFF
.,TRBV4-2,TRBD2,TRBJ2-1,TGTGCCAGCAGCCCTCGGGTAGCGGGTTCCTCCTACAATGAGCAGTTCTTC,CASSPRVAGSSYNEQFF
.,TRBV6-2/TRBV6-3,.,TRBJ2-7,TGTGCCAGCAGCCCTGCCGCCAGCTCCTACGAGCAGTACTTC,CASSPAASSYEQYF
.,TRBV10-1,TRBD1,TRBJ2-7,TGCGCCAGCAGTGAGTCTGGGACAGGGAGCTACGAGCAGTACTTC,CASSESGTGSYEQYF
.,TRBV15,TRBD1,TRBJ2-7,TGTGCCACCAGCAGCAGCCCCGGGACAGGGGAAGAGCAGTACTTC,CATSSSPGTGEEQYF
.,TRBV25-1,.,TRBJ2-5,TGTGCCAGCAGTGCTCTGATCACGACGCAGACCCAGTACTTC,CASSALITTQTQYF
.,TRBV18,.,TRBJ2-2,TGTGCCAGCTCACCATCCGGGGAGCTGTTTTTT,CASSPSGELFF
.,TRBV28,.,TRBJ2-2,TGTGCCAGCAAATCGCACACCGGGGAGCTGTTTTTT,CASKSHTGELFF
.,TRBV2,.,TRBJ2-5,TGTGCCACTCTAGCTCACAGCCAAATCGGTATCCAGTACTTC,CATLAHSQIGIQYF
.,TRBV5-4,TRBD2,TRBJ2-5,TGTGCCAGCAGCTTGAGACTAGCGGGAGCAGCAACAGAGACCCAGTACTTC,CASSLRLAGAATETQYF
.,TRBV3-1/TRBV3-2,.,TRBJ2-5,TGTGCCAGCAGCCAAGAAGGCGGGACATACCAAGAGACCCAGTACTTC,CASSQEGGTYQETQYF
.,TRBV2,.,TRBJ1-5,TGTGCCAGCAGTATGGACAGCAATCAGCCCCAGCATTTT,CASSMDSNQPQHF
once,TRBV19,.,TRBJ1-6,TGTGCCACCTCCCGGGGGCAGGCAAGGGCCCTCCACTTT,CATSRGQARALHF
.,TRBV27,TRBD1,TRBJ2-2,TGTGCCAGCAGTTTAAGTAAGGCAGGGGGCTCCGGGGAGCTGTTTTTT,CASSLSKAGGSGELFF
.,TRBV5-1,.,TRBJ2-7,TGCGCCAGCAGCACGGACGCGACCTCCTACGAGCAGTACTTC,CASSTDATSYEQYF
few,TRBV10-3,.,TRBJ2-7,TGTGCCATCAGGATTCCGAGCTCCTACGAGCAGTACTTC,CAIRIPSSYEQYF